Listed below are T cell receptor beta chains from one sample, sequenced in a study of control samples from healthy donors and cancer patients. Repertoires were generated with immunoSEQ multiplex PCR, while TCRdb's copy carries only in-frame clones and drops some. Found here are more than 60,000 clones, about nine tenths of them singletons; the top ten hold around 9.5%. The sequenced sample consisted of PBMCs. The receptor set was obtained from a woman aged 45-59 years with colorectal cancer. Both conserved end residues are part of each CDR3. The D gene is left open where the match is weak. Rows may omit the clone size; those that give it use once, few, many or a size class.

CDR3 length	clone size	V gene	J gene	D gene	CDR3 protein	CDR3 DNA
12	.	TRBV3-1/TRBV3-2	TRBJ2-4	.	CASSQGENIQYF	TGTGCCAGCAGCCAGGGGGAAAACATTCAGTACTTC
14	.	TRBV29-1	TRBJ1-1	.	CSVDPPTGNTEAFF	TGCAGCGTTGACCCGCCTACAGGGAACACTGAAGCTTTCTTT
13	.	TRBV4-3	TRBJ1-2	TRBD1	CASSPDRQGGYTF	TGCGCCAGCAGCCCGGACAGGCAGGGAGGCTACACCTTC
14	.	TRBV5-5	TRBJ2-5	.	CASSSQDREETQYF	TGTGCCAGCAGCTCCCAGGACAGAGAGGAGACCCAGTACTTC
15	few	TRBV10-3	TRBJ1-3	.	CAISERADPGNTIYF	TGTGCCATCAGTGAAAGGGCAGACCCTGGAAACACCATATATTTT
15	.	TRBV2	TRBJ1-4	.	CASSGFSVTNEKLFF	TGTGCCAGCAGTGGATTCTCTGTGACTAATGAAAAACTGTTTTTT
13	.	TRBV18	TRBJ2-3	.	CASSTGSPDTQYF	TGTGCCAGCTCCACCGGGTCACCAGATACGCAGTATTTT
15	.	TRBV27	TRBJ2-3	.	CASSLYGISTDTQYF	TGTGCCAGCAGTTTATATGGGATTAGCACAGATACGCAGTATTTT
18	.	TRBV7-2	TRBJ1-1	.	CASSLSFPPRGKDTEAFF	TGTGCCAGCAGCTTATCTTTCCCCCCGAGGGGGAAGGACACTGAAGCTTTCTTT
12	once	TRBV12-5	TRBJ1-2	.	CASGYTARGYTF	TGTGCTAGTGGGTATACGGCGAGGGGCTACACCTTC
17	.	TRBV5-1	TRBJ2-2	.	CASSLMFILGNTGELFF	TGCGCCAGCAGCTTGATGTTTATATTGGGGAACACCGGGGAGCTGTTTTTT
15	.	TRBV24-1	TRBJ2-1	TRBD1	CATSPWGQGYNEQFF	TGTGCCACCAGTCCCTGGGGACAGGGATACAATGAGCAGTTCTTC
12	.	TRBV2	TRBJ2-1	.	CASSRLANEQFF	TGTGCCAGCAGTCGGCTAGCCAATGAGCAGTTCTTC
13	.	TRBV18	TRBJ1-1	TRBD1	CASSQDRGTEAFF	TGTGCCAGCTCTCAAGACAGGGGCACTGAAGCTTTCTTT
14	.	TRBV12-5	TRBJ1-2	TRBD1	CASGLTPGGHGYTF	TGTGCTAGTGGTTTGACCCCAGGGGGCCATGGCTACACCTTC
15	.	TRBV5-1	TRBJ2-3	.	CASSLVGQGTDTQYF	TGCGCCAGCAGCTTGGTGGGTCAGGGCACAGATACGCAGTATTTT
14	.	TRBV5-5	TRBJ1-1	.	CASSLYYKNTEAFF	TGTGCCAGCAGCTTGTATTACAAAAACACTGAAGCTTTCTTT
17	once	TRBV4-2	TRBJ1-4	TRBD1	CASSQGQGGTTNEKLFF	TGTGCCAGCAGCCAGGGGCAGGGGGGAACAACTAATGAAAAACTGTTTTTT
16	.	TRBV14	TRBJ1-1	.	CASSLDGEAMNTEAFF	TGTGCCAGCAGCCTAGATGGGGAAGCCATGAACACTGAAGCTTTCTTT
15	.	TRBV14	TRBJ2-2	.	CASSAGIPGAGELFF	TGTGCCAGCAGCGCGGGCATCCCTGGGGCCGGGGAGCTGTTTTTT
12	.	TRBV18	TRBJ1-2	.	CASSRDVYGYTF	TGTGCCAGCTCTCGGGACGTCTATGGCTACACCTTC
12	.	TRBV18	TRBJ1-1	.	CASSPRYTEAFF	TGTGCCAGCTCACCCCGTTACACTGAAGCTTTCTTT
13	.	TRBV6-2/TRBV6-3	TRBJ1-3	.	CASSLDSRRTIYF	TGTGCCAGCAGTTTGGACAGCCGGAGGACCATATATTTT
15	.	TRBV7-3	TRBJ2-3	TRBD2	CASSPGLDPIDTQYF	TGTGCCAGCAGCCCCGGACTAGATCCAATAGATACGCAGTATTTT
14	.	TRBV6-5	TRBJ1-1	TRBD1	CASTRTGLNTEAFF	TGTGCCAGCACCCGGACAGGGTTGAACACTGAAGCTTTCTTT
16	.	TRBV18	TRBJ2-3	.	CASSPGPTVSTDTQYF	TGTGCCAGCTCACCAGGTCCCACAGTTAGCACAGATACGCAGTATTTT
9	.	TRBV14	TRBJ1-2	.	CQAVGGYTF	TGTCAGGCAGTGGGGGGCTACACCTTC
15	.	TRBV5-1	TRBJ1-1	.	CASSLRSGANTEAFF	TGCGCCAGCAGCTTGCGGTCTGGGGCGAACACTGAAGCTTTCTTT
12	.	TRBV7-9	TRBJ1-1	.	CASSLGLTEAFF	TGTGCCAGCAGCTTAGGGCTAACTGAAGCTTTCTTT
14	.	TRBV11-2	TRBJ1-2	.	CASSFGEEDYGYTF	TGTGCCAGCAGCTTCGGGGAGGAAGATTATGGCTACACCTTC
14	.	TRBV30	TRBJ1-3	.	CAWSLGESGNTIYF	TGTGCCTGGAGCCTTGGGGAAAGTGGAAACACCATATATTTT
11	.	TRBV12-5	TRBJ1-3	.	CASGLVRDIYF	TGTGCTAGTGGTTTGGTACGGGACATATATTTT
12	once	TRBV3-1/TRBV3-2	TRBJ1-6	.	CASSQKGSPLHF	TGTGCCAGCAGCCAGAAGGGATCACCCCTCCACTTT
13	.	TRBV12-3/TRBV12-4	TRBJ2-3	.	CASSLGVGDTQYF	TGTGCCAGCAGTTTAGGGGTCGGAGATACGCAGTATTTT
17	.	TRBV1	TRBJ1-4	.	CTSSQDLERLANEKLFF	TGCACCAGCAGCCAAGATCTAGAAAGGCTCGCGAATGAAAAACTGTTTTTT
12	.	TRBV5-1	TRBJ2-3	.	CASSLGSDTQYF	TGCGCCAGCAGCTTGGGGTCAGATACGCAGTATTTT
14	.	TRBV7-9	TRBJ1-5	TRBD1	CASSWGTGEQPQHF	TGTGCCAGCAGCTGGGGGACAGGGGAACAGCCCCAGCATTTT
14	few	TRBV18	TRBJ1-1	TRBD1	CASSPNRGSTEAFF	TGTGCCAGCTCACCGAACAGGGGTAGCACTGAAGCTTTCTTT
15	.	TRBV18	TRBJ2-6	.	CASSMELSGANVLTF	TGTGCCAGCTCAATGGAACTCTCTGGGGCCAACGTCCTGACTTTC
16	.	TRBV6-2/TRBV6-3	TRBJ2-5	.	CASSYGGGGFQETQYF	TGTGCCAGCAGTTACGGGGGAGGGGGATTCCAAGAGACCCAGTACTTC
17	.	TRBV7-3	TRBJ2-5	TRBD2	CASSPTRLAGGRETQYF	TGTGCCAGCAGCCCAACTCGACTAGCGGGGGGGCGTGAGACCCAGTACTTC
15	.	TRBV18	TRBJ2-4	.	CASSPQRLAKNIQYF	TGTGCCAGCTCACCTCAGAGGCTAGCCAAAAACATTCAGTACTTC
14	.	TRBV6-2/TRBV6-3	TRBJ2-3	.	CAGSKDRRADTQYF	TGTGCCGGCAGTAAAGACAGGCGGGCAGATACGCAGTATTTT